The source of this T cell receptor (beta chain) is a study of blood T cell repertoires in COVID-19. The germline CDR1 and CDR2 sequences are SEHNR and FQNEAQ (reference sequence). V was cut by 5 bases and J by 2 bases, with 12 bases left in between. The CDR3 is made up of 14 amino acids. Generated by immunoSEQ multiplex PCR, the TCRdb table keeps only in-frame clones and is missing some. The sample shows some 88,000 clones, around 79% of them seen only once. The TCR was taken from a human donor in a cohort sampled during active COVID-19. This rearrangement joins TRBV7-9 to TRBJ1-2; D is unresolved. The sequencing input was peripheral blood. For the CDR3, the DNA is TGTGCCAGCAGCGGACTCGGAGGGAACTATGGCTACACCTTC. This sequence encodes CASSGLGGNYGYTF.